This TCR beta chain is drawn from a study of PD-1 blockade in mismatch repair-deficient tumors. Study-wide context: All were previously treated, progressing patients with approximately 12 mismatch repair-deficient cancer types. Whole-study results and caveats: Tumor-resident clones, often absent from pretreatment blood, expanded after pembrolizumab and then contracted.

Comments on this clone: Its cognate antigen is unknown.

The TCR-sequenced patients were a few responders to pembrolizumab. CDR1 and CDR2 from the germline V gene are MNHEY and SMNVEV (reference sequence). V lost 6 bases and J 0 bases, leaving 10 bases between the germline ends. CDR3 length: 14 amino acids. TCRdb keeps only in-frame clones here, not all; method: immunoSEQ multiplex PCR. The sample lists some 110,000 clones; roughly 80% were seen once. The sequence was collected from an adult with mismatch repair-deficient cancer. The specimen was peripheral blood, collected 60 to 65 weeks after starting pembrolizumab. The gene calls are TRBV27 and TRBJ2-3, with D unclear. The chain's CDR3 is CASRPWGSTDTQYF. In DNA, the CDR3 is TGTGCCAGCAGGCCCTGGGGAAGCACAGATACGCAGTATTTT.